This T cell receptor (beta chain) was captured by sequencing in a study of blood T cells in healthy people across ages. Trimming removed 4 bases from V and 7 bases from J, with 16 bases in between. The CDR3 has 14 residues. Germline CDR1 and CDR2: KGHDR and SFDVKD. This clonotype was seen only a few times. With a much larger clone just one base away, this may be a read error. Extractions gave at least 6 micrograms of total RNA per sample. Combining a sample-barcoded 5' primer with a J-beta primer mix, a second PCR ran for about 6 to 12 cycles. TCRdb re-analysed the 5' RACE reads in MiXCR, keeping a single row per CDR3 protein. This sample yields approximately 680,000 distinct CDR3 sequences, of which about 34% are seen a single time; approximately 15% belongs to the top ten.

The J gene is TRBJ2-7, the V gene TRBV24-1; D possibly uses TRBD1 or TRBD2 (7 bases each). The TCR comes from a woman older than 75 in good health. Sequenced: blood. The CDR3: CATSDQTGRGEQYF. As DNA, the CDR3 is TGTGCCACCAGTGACCAGACAGGGAGGGGTGAGCAGTACTTC.